The 21 T cell receptor beta chains in this list originate from one sample, sequenced in a study of blood T cell repertoires in COVID-19. Clones were read by immunoSEQ multiplex PCR, and TCRdb kept only the in-frame ones, dropping some. The sample includes 150,000 to 200,000 clones, roughly nine tenths of them seen just once. Sequenced material: peripheral blood. All receptors come from a man aged 35-49 years with acute or convalescent COVID-19.

The V gene is TRBV13, the J gene TRBJ2-3; TRBD1 agrees at 8 bases. This CDR3 comprises 16 residues. The trim removed 5 bases at V and 3 bases at J, leaving 10 bases unmatched. Germline CDR1 reads PRHDT; CDR2 reads FYEKMQ (reference sequence). Written as DNA, the CDR3 is TGTGCCAGCAGCCGGAAAGGGACAGGCTGGACAGATACGCAGTATTTT. It encodes CASSRKGTGWTDTQYF.

The V call is TRBV19, the J call TRBJ1-4; possibly TRBD1 for D (5 bases). This CDR3 contains 15 residues. CDR1 is LNHDA and CDR2 is SQIVND in the germline V gene (reference sequence). V was pared by 5 bases and J by 8 bases, with 18 bases between. CDR3 residues: CASSARRDRGEKLFF. The CDR3 coding sequence is TGTGCCAGTAGTGCCCGACGGGACCGGGGGGAAAAACTGTTTTTT. The whole variable domain, filled in from reference TRBV19 and TRBJ1-4, reads DGGITQSPKYLFRKEGQNVTLSCEQNLNHDAMYWYRQDPGQGLRLIYYSQIVNDFQKGDIAEGYSVSREKKESFPLTVTSAQKNPTAFYLCASSARRDRGEKLFFGSGTQLSVL.

This clone showed up just once. This sequence joins TRBV2 and TRBJ2-3; D gene ambiguous. Per the germline V gene, CDR1 is SNHLY and CDR2 is FYNNEI. This CDR3 is 12 amino acids long. Trimming left V 3 bases short and J 4 bases short, with 5 bases between. The CDR3 region is CASSDRSDTQYF. In DNA, the CDR3 is TGTGCCAGCAGTGACAGATCAGATACGCAGTATTTT.

The table lists this clone with a few counts. The chain uses TRBV19 and TRBJ1-1; 7 bases are shared with TRBD1. From germline, CDR1 is LNHDA and CDR2 SQIVND (reference sequence). J was trimmed by 2 bases and V by 4 bases; bases with no gene match: 10. The CDR3 is 16 residues long. DNA for the CDR3: TGTGCCAGTAGTAGAGGGACCGGGACAGCTAACACTGAAGCTTTCTTT. Residues: CASSRGTGTANTEAFF.

The chain recombines TRBV5-1 with TRBJ1-1; 7 nucleotides align to TRBD1. Germline CDR1 is SGHRS and CDR2 is YFSETQ. With 5 bases clipped from V and 3 bases from J, the junction kept 7 bases outside the gene matches. The CDR3 totals 14 residues. This CDR3 reads CASRMGQSDTEAFF. For the CDR3, the DNA is TGCGCCAGCAGGATGGGACAGTCAGACACTGAAGCTTTCTTT.

The chain uses TRBV5-4 and TRBJ1-1; D might be TRBD1 (5 bases). The germline V and J ends were trimmed by 4 bases and 5 bases, with 21 bases remaining between them. The CDR3 totals 16 residues. Germline V CDR1 and CDR2: SGHNT, YYREEE (reference sequence). For the CDR3, the DNA is TGTGCCAGCAGCGGGGGGGTGCGGCGGGTTGGAACTGAAGCTTTCTTT. It yields the protein CASSGGVRRVGTEAFF.

J is TRBJ2-2 and V is TRBV5-5; D may be TRBD1 (5 bases). The CDR3 length is 15 residues. Trimming cost V 0 bases and J 1 base, with 7 bases left between them. CDR1 is SGHKS and CDR2 is YYEKEE in the germline V gene (reference sequence). The CDR3 is CASSLGTGNTGELFF. The CDR3 DNA reads as TGTGCCAGCAGCTTGGGCACAGGGAACACCGGGGAGCTGTTTTTT.

V gene TRBV28 combines with J gene TRBJ1-2; D gene uncertain. CDR3 length: 11 amino acids. Deletions cut 6 bases from V and 2 bases from J, with 4 bases between. Per the germline V gene, CDR1 is MDHEN and CDR2 is SYDVKM. The CDR3 DNA reads TGTGCCAGCAGCGGGAACTATGGCTACACCTTC. Translated, it gives CASSGNYGYTF.

This chain links TRBV7-2 with TRBJ1-5; the D gene is possibly TRBD1 (5 bases). This CDR3 has 14 amino acids. In germline, CDR1 is SGHTA, CDR2 FQGNSA. The V gene lost 2 bases and the J gene lost 6 bases, with 11 bases spanning the gap. CDR3 sequence reads: CASSLQGTGQPQHF. The CDR3 DNA reads as TGTGCCAGCAGCTTACAGGGCACCGGTCAGCCCCAGCATTTT.

The chain employs TRBV5-4 and TRBJ2-5, with TRBD2 as a possible D gene (7 bases). Per the germline V gene, CDR1 is SGHNT and CDR2 is YYREEE (reference sequence). This CDR3 contains 16 residues. V was cut by 4 bases and J by 1 base, with 17 bases left in between. In DNA form, the CDR3 reads TGTGCCAGCAGCCCCCTGGGGGCTAGCGGCCAAGAGACCCAGTACTTC. Translation gives CASSPLGASGQETQYF.

This clone is a singleton in its sample. The chain carries TRBV3-1 (or the pseudogene TRBV3-2) and TRBJ2-2; D perhaps matches TRBD1 (6 bases). This CDR3 is built from 16 residues. Germline CDR1 and CDR2: LGHDT and YNNKEL (reference sequence). The V gene lost 1 base and the J gene lost 7 bases, with 16 bases spanning the gap. The CDR3 region is CASSQGMPGAGGELFF. The CDR3 coding sequence is TGTGCCAGCAGCCAAGGGATGCCAGGGGCGGGCGGGGAGCTGTTTTTT.

The CDR3 DNA reads as TGTGCCAGCAGCCTGGGGACAGGGAACACCGGGGAGCTGTTTTTT. It is translated as CASSLGTGNTGELFF. The chain is built from TRBV13 and TRBJ2-2; 8 nucleotides match TRBD1. The V gene's germline CDR1 is PRHDT and CDR2 FYEKMQ (reference sequence). The V gene end was trimmed by 5 bases and the J gene end by 1 base; junction bases not matched to a gene: 3. This CDR3 is built from 15 residues. The full variable domain, completed using reference TRBV13 and TRBJ2-2, is AAGVIQSPRHLIKEKRETATLKCYPIPRHDTVYWYQQGPGQDPQFLISFYEKMQSDKGSIPDRFSAQQFSDYHSELNMSSLELGDSALYFCASSLGTGNTGELFFGEGSRLTVL.

The V gene is TRBV27, the J gene TRBJ2-2, with 11 bases aligning to TRBD1. Trimming took 5 bases from V and 6 from J; bases not matched to a gene: 2. The CDR3 totals 14 residues. From germline, CDR1 is MNHEY and CDR2 SMNVEV (reference sequence). This chain's CDR3 is CASSQDRGPGELFF. The CDR3, as DNA: TGTGCCAGCAGTCAGGACAGGGGGCCCGGGGAGCTGTTTTTT.

V and J are TRBV6-6 and TRBJ2-1, with 7 bases matching TRBD1. The CDR3 spans 15 residues. Trimming cost V 3 bases and J 5 bases; bases outside gene matches: 7. The V gene's germline CDR1 is MNHNY and CDR2 SVGAGI (reference sequence). CDR3 bases: TGTGCCAGCAGTTATAATAGGGACAGCAACAATGAGCAGTTCTTC. Translated: CASSYNRDSNNEQFF.

The J gene is TRBJ2-1, the V gene TRBV6-5; 7 nucleotides align to TRBD2. J gave up 4 bases and V 11 bases, and 8 bases lay outside the gene matches. The CDR3 is made up of 13 amino acids. The germline V gene has CDR1 MNHEY and CDR2 SVGAGI. CDR3 nucleotides: TGTGCCGCCCGTGGGGGGGGATACAATGAGCAGTTCTTC. Its protein product is CAARGGGYNEQFF.

This clone has just one count. The chain uses TRBV5-1 and TRBJ1-1, with 9 bases lining up with TRBD1. Germline values: CDR1 SGHRS, CDR2 YFSETQ. Losses at the gene ends were 4 bases for V and 1 base for J; bases not matched to a gene: 8. The CDR3 contains 16 residues. In DNA, the CDR3 is TGCGCCAGCAGCACCAGTCCGGGACAGGGGAACACTGAAGCTTTCTTT. This encodes CASSTSPGQGNTEAFF.

V gene TRBV24-1 combines with J gene TRBJ2-2, with 11 bases identical to TRBD1. This CDR3 is built from 18 residues. V dropped 3 bases and J dropped 7; count of bases not matched to a gene: 12. Germline CDR1 KGHDR, CDR2 SFDVKD. CDR3 sequence: CATSDPRGDRGDSGELFF. CDR3 nucleotides: TGTGCCACCAGTGATCCCCGAGGGGACAGGGGGGATAGCGGGGAGCTGTTTTTT.

The rearrangement uses TRBV5-1 and TRBJ1-1, with D unresolved. The CDR3 spans 15 residues. V shed 3 bases and J shed 0 bases, with 12 bases lying between them. The V gene's germline CDR1 is SGHRS and CDR2 YFSETQ. The CDR3 DNA follows: TGCGCCAGCAGCTCAAGTCCCGGTGTGAACACTGAAGCTTTCTTT. It is translated as CASSSSPGVNTEAFF.

The genes are TRBV7-2 and TRBJ1-2; 8 positions match TRBD1. The length of the CDR3 is 16 residues. Germline CDR1 is SGHTA and CDR2 is FQGNSA. V was pared by 5 bases and J by 7 bases, with 15 bases of the junction left unmatched. The CDR3 nucleotides read TGTGCCAGCAGCGCAGAAGGACAGGGCCCTTTAAGTGGCTACACCTTC. It specifies CASSAEGQGPLSGYTF.

The chain carries TRBV5-5 and TRBJ2-2; perhaps TRBD2 as D (7 bases). Germline values: CDR1 SGHKS, CDR2 YYEKEE (reference sequence). Trimming left V 1 base short and J 3 bases short, with 13 bases between. The CDR3 is 16 residues long. The chain's CDR3 is CASSLWPGGDTGELFF. The DNA of the CDR3 is TGTGCCAGCAGCTTGTGGCCGGGGGGCGACACCGGGGAGCTGTTTTTT.

The chain joins TRBV7-9 to TRBJ1-1; D is undetermined. The germline V and J ends were trimmed by 1 base and 2 bases, with 11 bases remaining between them. The CDR3 has 15 amino acids. Germline V gene lookup returns CDR1 SEHNR and CDR2 FQNEAQ (reference sequence). The CDR3 loop is CASSLGLAGNTEAFF. The CDR3, as DNA: TGTGCCAGCAGCTTAGGGCTCGCGGGAAACACTGAAGCTTTCTTT.